Detailed here is one T cell receptor (beta chain). Its antigen remains unknown. Likely unrecorded immune exposures existed in these nominally healthy donors. 60 Vbeta and 13 Jbeta primers were used in PCR. Produced via immunoSEQ multiplex PCR; TCRdb's table is partial and in-frame only. This repertoire shows around 160,000 clones, 80% found once; its top ten account for more than 1.5%. The data originate from a study of cytomegalovirus exposure and HLA in healthy donors. Study-level findings and limits: Researchers reported from a later analysis that most CMV-associated TCR beta chains appeared HLA-restricted.

Input material: PBMCs. The receptor was derived from a human donor in good health.

Written as DNA, the CDR3 is TGTGCCAGCAGGCGACTAGCGCCGGATGAGCAGTTCTTC. This encodes CASRRLAPDEQFF. The rearrangement joins TRBV28 to TRBJ2-1; 8 bases agree with TRBD2. CDR3 size: 13 residues. V lost 6 bases and J lost 8; bases outside the gene matches: 6. Germline V gives CDR1 MDHEN, CDR2 SYDVKM. Full variable domain (rest looked up from reference TRBV28 and TRBJ2-1): DVKVTQSSRYLVKRTGEKVFLECVQDMDHENMFWYRQDPGLGLRLIYFSYDVKMKEKGDIPEGYSVSREKKERFSLILESASTNQTSMYLCASRRLAPDEQFFGPGTRLTVL.